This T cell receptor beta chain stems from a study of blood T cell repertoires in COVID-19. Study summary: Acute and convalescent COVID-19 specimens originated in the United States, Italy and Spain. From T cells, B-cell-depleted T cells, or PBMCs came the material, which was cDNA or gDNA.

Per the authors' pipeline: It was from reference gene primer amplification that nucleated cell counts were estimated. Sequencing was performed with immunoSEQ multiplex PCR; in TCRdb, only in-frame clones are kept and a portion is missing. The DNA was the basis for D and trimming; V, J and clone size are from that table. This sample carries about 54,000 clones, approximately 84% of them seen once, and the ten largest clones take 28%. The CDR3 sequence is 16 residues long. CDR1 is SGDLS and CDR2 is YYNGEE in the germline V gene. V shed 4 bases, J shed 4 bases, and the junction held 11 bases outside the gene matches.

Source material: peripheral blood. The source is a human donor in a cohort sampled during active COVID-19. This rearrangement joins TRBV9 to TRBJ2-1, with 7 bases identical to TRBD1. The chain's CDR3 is CASSSNGDRTYNEQFF. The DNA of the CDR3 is TGTGCCAGCAGCTCCAATGGGGACAGAACTTACAATGAGCAGTTCTTC. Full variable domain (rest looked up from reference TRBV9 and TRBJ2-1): DSGVTQTPKHLITATGQRVTLRCSPRSGDLSVYWYQQSLDQGLQFLIQYYNGEERAKGNILERFSAQQFPDLHSELNLSSLELGDSALYFCASSSNGDRTYNEQFFGPGTRLTVL.